Listed below are T cell receptor beta chains from one sample, sequenced in a study of blood T cell repertoires in COVID-19. Profiled with immunoSEQ multiplex PCR; TCRdb holds only in-frame clones, not every one. The sample includes roughly 160,000 clones, about 88% of them seen just once. The specimen was peripheral blood. The receptors originated from a man in his forties with acute or convalescent COVID-19. Each CDR3 is given with its conserved first and last residue. Each record gives: V gene, clone size, J gene, D gene, CDR3 DNA, CDR3 protein. The D gene is left open where the match is weak. Clone size appears in some rows only: once, few, many, or a class for an expanded clone.

v_call: TRBV5-1; clone_size: NA; j_call: TRBJ1-5; d_call: NA; cdr3_nt: TGCGCCAGCAGCTCGGGACATGGAGGAAATCAGCCCCAGCATTTT; cdr3_aa: CASSSGHGGNQPQHF
v_call: TRBV10-3; clone_size: NA; j_call: TRBJ2-2; d_call: TRBD1; cdr3_nt: TGTGCCGCTACGAAGCCGGGGACAGCAAGCGGGGAGCTGTTTTTT; cdr3_aa: CAATKPGTASGELFF
v_call: TRBV6-5; clone_size: NA; j_call: TRBJ1-2; d_call: TRBD1; cdr3_nt: TGTGCCAGCAGTTACTCAGACAGGGGGGCTTTTGGCTACACCTTC; cdr3_aa: CASSYSDRGAFGYTF
v_call: TRBV24-1; clone_size: NA; j_call: TRBJ2-2; d_call: TRBD1; cdr3_nt: TGTGCCACCAGTGACCCGCGACAGGGGGCGAACACCGGGGAGCTGTTTTTT; cdr3_aa: CATSDPRQGANTGELFF
v_call: TRBV5-1; clone_size: NA; j_call: TRBJ2-5; d_call: NA; cdr3_nt: TGCGCCAGCAGCTTGGGACTCCAAGAGACCCAGTACTTC; cdr3_aa: CASSLGLQETQYF
v_call: TRBV2; clone_size: NA; j_call: TRBJ1-1; d_call: NA; cdr3_nt: TGTGCCAGCAGTGAACCTCAGGGAGGGACTGAAGCTTTCTTT; cdr3_aa: CASSEPQGGTEAFF
v_call: TRBV4-3; clone_size: NA; j_call: TRBJ1-4; d_call: NA; cdr3_nt: TGCGCCAGCAGCCCACAACATGGGCCCGGAGAAAAACTGTTTTTT; cdr3_aa: CASSPQHGPGEKLFF
v_call: TRBV19; clone_size: NA; j_call: TRBJ2-1; d_call: NA; cdr3_nt: TGTGCCAGTAGTATAAGGATAGGGGGAAGTAAATACAATGAGCAGTTCTTC; cdr3_aa: CASSIRIGGSKYNEQFF
v_call: TRBV27; clone_size: once; j_call: TRBJ1-6; d_call: NA; cdr3_nt: TGTGCCAGCAATCAACATCGAAATAATTCACCCCTCCACTTT; cdr3_aa: CASNQHRNNSPLHF
v_call: TRBV10-1; clone_size: NA; j_call: TRBJ2-1; d_call: TRBD2; cdr3_nt: TGCGCCACCCCGACGGCCGGGACTAGCGGGGGGCGAAGCTCCTACAATGAGCAGTTCTTC; cdr3_aa: CATPTAGTSGGRSSYNEQFF
v_call: TRBV5-4; clone_size: NA; j_call: TRBJ2-1; d_call: NA; cdr3_nt: TGTGCCAGCAGTACGAGGAACGATGACAATGAGCAGTTCTTC; cdr3_aa: CASSTRNDDNEQFF
v_call: TRBV5-4; clone_size: NA; j_call: TRBJ2-5; d_call: NA; cdr3_nt: TGTGCCAGCAGCCCCGGGACAAATTTAGAGACCCAGTACTTC; cdr3_aa: CASSPGTNLETQYF
v_call: TRBV19; clone_size: NA; j_call: TRBJ2-7; d_call: NA; cdr3_nt: TGTGCCAGTAGTATACAGGACAGAGCGTCTTACGAGCAGTACTTC; cdr3_aa: CASSIQDRASYEQYF
v_call: TRBV20-1; clone_size: NA; j_call: TRBJ1-1; d_call: NA; cdr3_nt: TGCAGTGCTAGTCGGGACACTGAAGCTTTCTTT; cdr3_aa: CSASRDTEAFF
v_call: TRBV7-9; clone_size: NA; j_call: TRBJ1-4; d_call: TRBD1; cdr3_nt: TGTGCCAGCAGCCCCGGGACAGTCCGTGAAAAACTGTTTTTT; cdr3_aa: CASSPGTVREKLFF
v_call: TRBV20-1; clone_size: NA; j_call: TRBJ1-3; d_call: TRBD1; cdr3_nt: TGCAGTGCTAGTAGGACAGGGAGTTTTGGAAACACCATATATTTT; cdr3_aa: CSASRTGSFGNTIYF
v_call: TRBV6-4; clone_size: NA; j_call: TRBJ2-7; d_call: NA; cdr3_nt: TGTGCCAGCAGAAAGGAAGGGAGCCTCATAACCTACGAGCAGTACTTC; cdr3_aa: CASRKEGSLITYEQYF
v_call: TRBV12-5; clone_size: NA; j_call: TRBJ1-6; d_call: NA; cdr3_nt: TGTGCTAGTGGTTTGGTCCCGGGGGGGATAGGTAATTCACCCCTCCACTTT; cdr3_aa: CASGLVPGGIGNSPLHF
v_call: TRBV27; clone_size: few; j_call: TRBJ1-1; d_call: NA; cdr3_nt: TGTGCCAGCACCAATCGTTTTGCCCAGGGTACTGAAGCTTTCTTT; cdr3_aa: CASTNRFAQGTEAFF
v_call: TRBV9; clone_size: NA; j_call: TRBJ1-1; d_call: NA; cdr3_nt: TGTGCCAGCAGATACAGGGACGACACTGAAGCTTTCTTT; cdr3_aa: CASRYRDDTEAFF
v_call: TRBV15; clone_size: few; j_call: TRBJ1-4; d_call: TRBD1; cdr3_nt: TGTGCCACCAGCGCACGGGACAGCCTAATGGAAAAACTGTTTTTT; cdr3_aa: CATSARDSLMEKLFF
v_call: TRBV3-1/TRBV3-2; clone_size: NA; j_call: TRBJ2-3; d_call: NA; cdr3_nt: TGTGCCAGCAGCCACCGGTTTCTAGGGGAAGATACGCAGTATTTT; cdr3_aa: CASSHRFLGEDTQYF
v_call: TRBV12-5; clone_size: NA; j_call: TRBJ1-1; d_call: NA; cdr3_nt: TGTGCTAGTGGCTCAAGCTCGCCCCTCCGCACTGAAGCTTTCTTT; cdr3_aa: CASGSSSPLRTEAFF
v_call: TRBV7-2; clone_size: NA; j_call: TRBJ2-3; d_call: TRBD2; cdr3_nt: TGTGCCAGCAGCTTAGGGGGACGCGGGGGGACAGATACGCAGTATTTT; cdr3_aa: CASSLGGRGGTDTQYF
v_call: TRBV6-5; clone_size: NA; j_call: TRBJ2-2; d_call: TRBD2; cdr3_nt: TGTGCCAGCACGCCCACGGGAGGAGGGGAGCTGTTTTTT; cdr3_aa: CASTPTGGGELFF
v_call: TRBV10-3; clone_size: NA; j_call: TRBJ2-7; d_call: NA; cdr3_nt: TGTGCCATCAGTCGAACAGGTCTAACCTACGAGCAGTACTTC; cdr3_aa: CAISRTGLTYEQYF
v_call: TRBV19; clone_size: many; j_call: TRBJ1-2; d_call: NA; cdr3_nt: TGTGCCAGTAGCTCTTATGGTTCAGGGTCTAACTATGGCTACACCTTC; cdr3_aa: CASSSYGSGSNYGYTF
v_call: TRBV7-3; clone_size: once; j_call: TRBJ2-7; d_call: NA; cdr3_nt: TGTGCCAGCTCCCTAGGCGGGGTAGGTTACGAGCAGTACTTC; cdr3_aa: CASSLGGVGYEQYF
v_call: TRBV5-4; clone_size: once; j_call: TRBJ1-6; d_call: NA; cdr3_nt: TGTGCCAGCAGCTTGACTAGGGATAATTCACCCCTCCACTTT; cdr3_aa: CASSLTRDNSPLHF
v_call: TRBV6-5; clone_size: NA; j_call: TRBJ1-5; d_call: TRBD1; cdr3_nt: TGTGCCAGCAGTTCCGGACAGGGTGGTCAGCCCCAGCATTTT; cdr3_aa: CASSSGQGGQPQHF
v_call: TRBV15; clone_size: NA; j_call: TRBJ2-1; d_call: TRBD2; cdr3_nt: TGTGCCACCAGCGCCGAACTAGCGGGGGGAACTAAGCAGTTCTTC; cdr3_aa: CATSAELAGGTKQFF
v_call: TRBV11-2; clone_size: NA; j_call: TRBJ2-3; d_call: NA; cdr3_nt: TGTGCCAGCAGCTTAGCGGTAGATACGCAGTATTTT; cdr3_aa: CASSLAVDTQYF
v_call: TRBV19; clone_size: NA; j_call: TRBJ1-1; d_call: NA; cdr3_nt: TGTGCCAGTAGCTCCTTCCGGGGGTTCGAAGGGAGCACTGAAGCTTTCTTT; cdr3_aa: CASSSFRGFEGSTEAFF
v_call: TRBV5-6; clone_size: NA; j_call: TRBJ1-1; d_call: NA; cdr3_nt: TGTGCCAGCAGCTTGGATCGGACAATCCGGAACACTGAAGCTTTCTTT; cdr3_aa: CASSLDRTIRNTEAFF
v_call: TRBV2; clone_size: NA; j_call: TRBJ1-2; d_call: NA; cdr3_nt: TGTGCCAGCAGTGACAGACTTGGTTCCCTCTATGGCTACACCTTC; cdr3_aa: CASSDRLGSLYGYTF
v_call: TRBV15; clone_size: NA; j_call: TRBJ2-1; d_call: NA; cdr3_nt: TGTGCCACCAGCAGAGGCGTCCAGGGCTCCTACAATGAGCAGTTCTTC; cdr3_aa: CATSRGVQGSYNEQFF
v_call: TRBV3-1/TRBV3-2; clone_size: NA; j_call: TRBJ2-3; d_call: NA; cdr3_nt: TGTGCCAGCAGCCAGAGGGACTTCGGTACGCAGTATTTT; cdr3_aa: CASSQRDFGTQYF
v_call: TRBV5-4; clone_size: NA; j_call: TRBJ1-2; d_call: NA; cdr3_nt: TGTGCCAGCAGCTACGGTCAGGGGTACTATGGCTACACCTTC; cdr3_aa: CASSYGQGYYGYTF
v_call: TRBV5-6; clone_size: NA; j_call: TRBJ1-1; d_call: NA; cdr3_nt: TGTGCCAGCAGCTTGGAACAGGGTCTTGGGATGAACACTGAAGCTTTCTTT; cdr3_aa: CASSLEQGLGMNTEAFF
v_call: TRBV7-6; clone_size: NA; j_call: TRBJ1-1; d_call: NA; cdr3_nt: TGTGCCAGCAGCCCCCAGGGTGCGGGGCCCAGTAATGAAGCTTTCTTT; cdr3_aa: CASSPQGAGPSNEAFF
v_call: TRBV2; clone_size: NA; j_call: TRBJ1-1; d_call: TRBD1; cdr3_nt: TGTGCCAGCAGCGCGGGACAGGGGAACACTGAAGCTTTCTTT; cdr3_aa: CASSAGQGNTEAFF
v_call: TRBV30; clone_size: NA; j_call: TRBJ2-1; d_call: TRBD1; cdr3_nt: TGTGCCTGGAGTCCAGGGACAGGGCACGTTGAGCAGTTCTTC; cdr3_aa: CAWSPGTGHVEQFF
v_call: TRBV30; clone_size: NA; j_call: TRBJ2-1; d_call: TRBD1; cdr3_nt: TGTGCCTGCGGACAGGGTAAGGGCAATGAGCAGTTCTTC; cdr3_aa: CACGQGKGNEQFF
v_call: TRBV5-1; clone_size: NA; j_call: TRBJ2-1; d_call: TRBD2; cdr3_nt: TGCGCCAGCAGCCCCGGTGCGGGGGGGTTATACAATGAGCAGTTCTTC; cdr3_aa: CASSPGAGGLYNEQFF
v_call: TRBV6-5; clone_size: NA; j_call: TRBJ2-5; d_call: NA; cdr3_nt: TGTGCCAGCAGTTACGGGAGGGGGTTAGAGACCCAGTACTTC; cdr3_aa: CASSYGRGLETQYF
v_call: TRBV5-1; clone_size: NA; j_call: TRBJ2-7; d_call: TRBD1; cdr3_nt: TGCGCCAGCAGCTTGGAGACAGGGAACCCCTACGAGCAGTACTTC; cdr3_aa: CASSLETGNPYEQYF
v_call: TRBV6-5; clone_size: NA; j_call: TRBJ1-1; d_call: NA; cdr3_nt: TGTGCCAGCACCCTAAAACTGGGGGCGAGTACTGAAGCTTTCTTT; cdr3_aa: CASTLKLGASTEAFF
v_call: TRBV20-1; clone_size: NA; j_call: TRBJ2-7; d_call: NA; cdr3_nt: TGCAGTGCTAGTCGCCAATTGGGACACTACGAGCAGTACTTC; cdr3_aa: CSASRQLGHYEQYF
v_call: TRBV9; clone_size: NA; j_call: TRBJ1-2; d_call: TRBD1; cdr3_nt: TGTGCCAGCAGCGTAGGGCCAGGGGGCACTTCTGACTATGGCTACACCTTC; cdr3_aa: CASSVGPGGTSDYGYTF
v_call: TRBV7-8; clone_size: NA; j_call: TRBJ1-2; d_call: NA; cdr3_nt: TGTGCCAGCAGCTTACCAGGGGCGCATGAAGCTAACTATGGCTACACCTTC; cdr3_aa: CASSLPGAHEANYGYTF
v_call: TRBV7-9; clone_size: NA; j_call: TRBJ1-2; d_call: NA; cdr3_nt: TGTGCCAGCAGCTTAGCGACAGGCTATGGCTACACCTTC; cdr3_aa: CASSLATGYGYTF
v_call: TRBV14; clone_size: few; j_call: TRBJ1-6; d_call: TRBD1; cdr3_nt: TGTGCCAGCAGCCAGGGACAGGGGGCTAATTCACCCCTCCACTTT; cdr3_aa: CASSQGQGANSPLHF
v_call: TRBV7-2; clone_size: NA; j_call: TRBJ1-2; d_call: NA; cdr3_nt: TGTGCCAGCAGCTTAGATAGTCGGAGTACTGGCTACACCTTC; cdr3_aa: CASSLDSRSTGYTF
v_call: TRBV28; clone_size: NA; j_call: TRBJ1-2; d_call: TRBD1; cdr3_nt: TGTGCCAGCGCCAACCGGGACAGGGATGACTATGGCTACACCTTC; cdr3_aa: CASANRDRDDYGYTF